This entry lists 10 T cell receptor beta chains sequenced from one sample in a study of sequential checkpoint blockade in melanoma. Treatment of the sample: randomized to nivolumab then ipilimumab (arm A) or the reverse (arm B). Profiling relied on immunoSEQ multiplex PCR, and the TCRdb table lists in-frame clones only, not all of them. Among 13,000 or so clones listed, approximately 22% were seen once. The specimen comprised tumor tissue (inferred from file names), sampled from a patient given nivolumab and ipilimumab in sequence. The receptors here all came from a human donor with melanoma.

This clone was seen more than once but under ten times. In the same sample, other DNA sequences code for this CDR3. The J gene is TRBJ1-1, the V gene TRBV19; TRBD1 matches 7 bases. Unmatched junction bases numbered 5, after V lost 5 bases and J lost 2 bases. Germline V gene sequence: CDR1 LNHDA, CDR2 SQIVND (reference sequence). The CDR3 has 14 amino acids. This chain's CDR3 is CASSLQGSNTEAFF. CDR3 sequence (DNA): TGTGCCAGTAGTCTACAGGGGAGCAACACTGAAGCTTTCTTT.

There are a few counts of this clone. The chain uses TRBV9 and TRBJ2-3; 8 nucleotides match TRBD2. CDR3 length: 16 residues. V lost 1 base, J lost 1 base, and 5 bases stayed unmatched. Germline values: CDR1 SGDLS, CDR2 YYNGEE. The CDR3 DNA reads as TGTGCCAGCAGCGTACGGAGCGGGAGTGGCACAGATACGCAGTATTTT. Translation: CASSVRSGSGTDTQYF. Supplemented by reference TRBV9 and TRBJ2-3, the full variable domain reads DSGVTQTPKHLITATGQRVTLRCSPRSGDLSVYWYQQSLDQGLQFLIQYYNGEERAKGNILERFSAQQFPDLHSELNLSSLELGDSALYFCASSVRSGSGTDTQYFGPGTRLTVL.

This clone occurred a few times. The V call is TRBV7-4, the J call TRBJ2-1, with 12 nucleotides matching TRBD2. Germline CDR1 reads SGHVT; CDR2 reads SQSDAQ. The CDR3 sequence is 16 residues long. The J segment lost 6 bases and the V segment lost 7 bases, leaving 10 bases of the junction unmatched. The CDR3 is CASTLGGTSGFNEQFF. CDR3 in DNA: TGTGCCAGCACCCTAGGGGGGACTAGCGGGTTCAATGAGCAGTTCTTC.

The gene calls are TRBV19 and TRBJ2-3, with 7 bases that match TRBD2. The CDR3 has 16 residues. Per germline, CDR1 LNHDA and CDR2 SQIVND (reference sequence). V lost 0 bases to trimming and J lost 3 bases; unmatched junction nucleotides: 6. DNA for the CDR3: TGTGCCAGTAGTATAGAAAAGGCCGGGGGGACAGATACGCAGTATTTT. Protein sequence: CASSIEKAGGTDTQYF.

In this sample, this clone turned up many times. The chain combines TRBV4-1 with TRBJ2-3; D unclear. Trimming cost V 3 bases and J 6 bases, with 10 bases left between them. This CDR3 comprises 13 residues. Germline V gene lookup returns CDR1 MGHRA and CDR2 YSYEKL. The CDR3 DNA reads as TGCGCCAGCAGCCAGGTGACTTGGGATACGCAGTATTTT. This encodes CASSQVTWDTQYF.

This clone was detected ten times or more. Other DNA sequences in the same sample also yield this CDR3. Written as DNA, the CDR3 is TGTGCCAGCAGCTTAGGAGGGTTGGGAGAGACCCAGTACTTC. Translation: CASSLGGLGETQYF. This chain joins TRBV11-3 and TRBJ2-5, with D perhaps TRBD2 (5 bases). Germline loops: CDR1 SGHNT, CDR2 YENEEA. V lost 1 base and J 4 bases, leaving 10 bases between the germline ends. The CDR3 has 14 residues.

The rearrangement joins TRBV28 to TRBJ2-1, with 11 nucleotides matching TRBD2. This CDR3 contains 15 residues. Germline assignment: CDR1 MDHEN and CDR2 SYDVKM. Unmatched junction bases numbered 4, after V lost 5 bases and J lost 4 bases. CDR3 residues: CASSPIAGGYNEQFF. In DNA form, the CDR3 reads TGTGCCAGCAGTCCTATAGCGGGGGGGTACAATGAGCAGTTCTTC.

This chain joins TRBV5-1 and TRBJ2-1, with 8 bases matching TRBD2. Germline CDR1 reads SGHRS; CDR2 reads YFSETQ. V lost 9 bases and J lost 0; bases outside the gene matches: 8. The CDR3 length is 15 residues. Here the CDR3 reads CATNPSGSSYNEQFF. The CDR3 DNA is TGCGCCACCAACCCAAGCGGGAGCTCCTACAATGAGCAGTTCTTC.

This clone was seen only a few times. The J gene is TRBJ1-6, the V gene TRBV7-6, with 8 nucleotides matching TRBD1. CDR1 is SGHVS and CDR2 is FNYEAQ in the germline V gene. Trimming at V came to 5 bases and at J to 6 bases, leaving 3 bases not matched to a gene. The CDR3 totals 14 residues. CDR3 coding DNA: TGTGCCAGCAGCCGCGACAGGGGTAATTCACCCCTCCACTTT. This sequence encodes CASSRDRGNSPLHF.

CDR3 in DNA: TGTGCCAGCACCCTCGGGGAGACCCAGTACTTC. Translating gives CASTLGETQYF. The chain recombines TRBV12-5 with TRBJ2-5; no firm D call. Germline CDR1 and CDR2: LGHNT and FRNRAP. The CDR3 contains 11 residues.